The clone carrying this T cell receptor (beta chain) came up many times. Antigen: not known. Molecular barcoded adaptors covering alpha/delta and beta/gamma chains were used on approximately 400 ng RNA. TCRdb independently ran MiXCR on the reads; one entry per CDR3 protein. This table holds approximately 40,000 distinct CDR3 sequences, 11% to 15% found once. The CDR3 has 11 residues. V was pared by 4 bases and J by 9 bases, with 7 bases between. Germline loops: CDR1 MNHEY, CDR2 SVGEGT. The data stem from a study of read filtering for tumor transcriptome and immune sequencing. Turning to the study itself: RNA-seq yielded only roughly 75 to 1,300 TCR reads, IR-seq about 4.05 to 11 million. Overall study findings and caveats: Sorted CD138-negative bone marrow cells were not purified T cells. Correlation between methods rose after single-read clonotypes were removed. Single-read clonotypes: roughly 86% of IR-seq clonotypes (around 3.6% of reads), around three quarters of RNA-seq clonotypes (less than 50% of reads).

The rearrangement uses TRBV6-2 or TRBV6-3 and TRBJ2-1; D is tentatively TRBD1 or TRBD2 (5 bases each). Sequenced material: a population of CD138-negative cells sorted from bone marrow. This TCR was recovered from a donor aged 40 or over with multiple myeloma. CDR3 sequence: CASSWGSEQFF. The CDR3 DNA reads as TGTGCCAGCAGTTGGGGGTCTGAGCAGTTCTTC.